These 8 T cell receptor beta chains originate from one sample sequenced in a study of T-cell reconstitution after alpha-beta-depleted transplantation in children (dated by TCRdb to about 2016). The intended sense of this specimen's treatment or condition label: allogeneic hematopoietic cell transplantation with graft depleted of TCRalphabeta T cells and CD19 B cells. Library preparation used PCR. Sequenced using an Illumina HiSeq 2500. TCR libraries were prepared with molecular barcoding, using unique molecular identifiers to normalize TCRbeta repertoire quantification. TCRdb passed the public sequencing reads through fastp at Q25 and MiXCR, retaining productive beta sequences. For every CDR3 protein sequence, its rows merge into one entry that carries the most common genes and DNA. Present in this sample are around 250,000 distinct CDR3 sequences, approximately 8% of which were seen just once. The ten largest account for 5% to 7% of the sample.

This specimen consisted of PBMCs, mostly from graft donor cells, obtained 180 days after TCRalphabeta/CD19-depleted stem cell transplant. These receptors originate from a male patient aged 10 to 17 who had a stem cell transplant for acute lymphoblastic leukemia, so the T cells may come from the graft donor.

This clonotype occurred many times. The chain uses TRBV12-3 or TRBV12-4 and TRBJ1-5, with D possibly TRBD1 on 6 matching bases. The V end was cut by 1 base, the J end by 4 bases, with 11 bases between. The CDR3 is 15 amino acids. The CDR3: CASSLDRAPNQPQHF. As DNA, the CDR3 is TGTGCCAGCAGTTTAGACAGGGCCCCTAATCAGCCCCAGCATTTT.

This clonotype was counted only a few times. V gene TRBV12-3 or TRBV12-4 combines with J gene TRBJ2-5, with 15 bases that match TRBD2. This CDR3 has 16 amino acids. V was pared by 6 bases and J by 7 bases, with 9 bases of the junction left unmatched. CDR3 sequence: CASSPGLAGGHGTQYF. The CDR3 coding sequence is TGTGCCAGCAGCCCCGGACTAGCGGGGGGGCATGGGACCCAGTACTTC.

This clonotype was observed at least ten times. This chain connects TRBV4-1 to TRBJ2-5; D uncertain. The V gene lost 0 bases and the J gene lost 5 bases, with 7 bases spanning the gap. CDR3 size: 13 residues. Germline CDR1 is MGHRA and CDR2 is YSYEKL. The CDR3, as DNA: TGCGCCAGCAGCCAAGAGGATGGGGAGACCCAGTACTTC. It codes for CASSQEDGETQYF.

As concerns this clonotype: One junction end does not reproduce the germline sequence, and a read error may be involved. The chain combines TRBV6-2 or TRBV6-3 with TRBJ1-1; 8 positions agree with TRBD1. Germline CDR1 reads MNHEY; CDR2 reads SVGEGT. The CDR3 covers 15 residues. The CDR3 DNA sequence: TGTGCCAGCAGCCCAGGGGGCAATTCGAACTCTGAAGCTTTCTTT. Translated: CASSPGGNSNSEAFF.

This clonotype was seen ten or more times. In DNA form, the CDR3 reads TGTGCCAGCAATAGAGCTAATGAAAAACTGTTTTTT. Its protein is CASNRANEKLFF. The chain joins TRBV2 to TRBJ1-4; D unresolved. Germline CDR1 and CDR2: SNHLY and FYNNEI. The CDR3 is 12 amino acids. Deletions cut 7 bases from V and 3 bases from J, with 6 bases between.

Regarding this clonotype: A much larger clone differs by one base, so this may be a read error. This CDR3 is CASSPGRLTTNEKLFF. CDR3 nucleotide sequence: TGCGCCAGCAGCCCAGGCCGGCTTACAACTAATGAAAAACTGTTTTTT. The rearrangement joins TRBV4-3 to TRBJ1-4, with unresolved D. This CDR3 spans 16 amino acids. Between the trimmed V and J ends, which lost 4 bases and 0 bases, there was a span of 12 bases. CDR1 and CDR2 (germline): LGHNA, YSLEER.

In this sample, this clonotype turned up many times. The chain links TRBV6-5 to TRBJ2-7; D is possibly TRBD2 (6 bases). Germline loops: CDR1 MNHEY, CDR2 SVGAGI. The CDR3 has 15 amino acids. The ends were cut back, 4 bases at V and 0 bases at J, with 13 bases in the middle. CDR3 region: CASSSWGLFSYEQYF. CDR3 sequence (DNA): TGTGCCAGCAGTTCGTGGGGACTCTTCTCCTACGAGCAGTACTTC.

Notes on this clonotype: This may be a read error: a much more frequent sequence differs by one nucleotide. The chain combines TRBV9 with TRBJ2-3; no definite D call. CDR1 is SGDLS and CDR2 is YYNGEE in the germline V gene. The V and J ends lost 4 bases and 2 bases respectively, with 11 bases between them. The CDR3 contains 14 residues. CDR3 region: CASSMSSSTDTQYF. Here the CDR3 DNA reads TGTGCCAGCAGCATGTCCAGTTCCACAGATACGCAGTATTTT.